Below are 5 T cell receptor beta chains sequenced from a single sample in a study of cytomegalovirus exposure and HLA in healthy donors. PCR amplification relied on 60 Vbeta primers (plus 13 Jbeta primers). Profiling relied on immunoSEQ multiplex PCR, and the TCRdb table lists in-frame clones only, not all of them. The sample shows 150,000 or so clones, 81% of them seen only once. The sequenced material came from PBMCs. The receptors come from a woman younger than 30 in good health and CMV-seropositive.

The chain carries TRBV7-9 and TRBJ1-2, with 7 bases lining up with TRBD1. Per the germline V gene, CDR1 is SEHNR and CDR2 is FQNEAQ (reference sequence). Trimming cost V 5 bases and J 3 bases; bases outside gene matches: 3. The CDR3 extends over 13 amino acids. CDR3 amino acids: CASSQGTDYGYTF. Written as DNA, the CDR3 is TGTGCCAGCAGCCAGGGGACAGACTATGGCTACACCTTC.

The chain is built from TRBV7-9 and TRBJ2-7; the D is unclear. The CDR3 length is 13 residues. Trimming removed 5 bases from V and 4 bases from J, with 12 bases in between. CDR1 is SEHNR and CDR2 is FQNEAQ in the germline V gene (reference sequence). The CDR3 is CASSPKPGYEQYF. CDR3 in DNA: TGTGCCAGCAGCCCAAAGCCCGGGTACGAGCAGTACTTC.

The gene calls are TRBV11-2 and TRBJ2-4, with TRBD2 matching 8 bases. Germline trimming cut 1 base from V and 8 bases from J; bases unmatched to any gene: 10. The CDR3 totals 16 residues. Germline V gene lookup returns CDR1 SGHAT and CDR2 FQNNGV. CDR3 bases: TGTGCCAGCAGCTTAGTCCGTACTAGCGGCCAGGACATTCAGTACTTC. Translated: CASSLVRTSGQDIQYF.

This clone was recorded a few times. The chain uses TRBV19 and TRBJ2-6; D may be TRBD1 (6 bases). CDR1 and CDR2 from the germline V gene are LNHDA and SQIVND (reference sequence). This CDR3 is built from 15 residues. V lost 11 bases and J 1 base, leaving 15 bases between the germline ends. The CDR3 region is CASTGFSSGANVLTF. The CDR3 bases are TGTGCCTCGACAGGCTTTTCTTCTGGGGCCAACGTCCTGACTTTC.

V gene TRBV2 combines with J gene TRBJ2-7; D is possibly TRBD1 (6 bases). The CDR3 loop spans 14 amino acids. V was cut by 6 bases and J by 2 bases, with 14 bases left in between. The germline CDR1 and CDR2 sequences are SNHLY and FYNNEI. This chain's CDR3 is CASRERQVPYEQYF. DNA for the CDR3: TGTGCCAGCAGAGAGAGACAGGTACCCTACGAGCAGTACTTC.